The next 23 T cell receptor beta chains were all read from a single sample in a study of CD8+ T cells in alopecia areata. RNA was extracted and reverse transcribed into cDNA as the sequencing template. This table comes from immunoSEQ multiplex PCR, and its TCRdb copy is limited to in-frame clones, with some not included. The profile covers over 100,000 clones, none occurring a single time. The sample consisted of lesional skin. The receptors here all came from a C3H/HeJ mouse with alopecia areata. The strain is characterized by the MHC haplotype H2-k.

This clone was counted a few times. These gene names are mouse names. The read is 4 residues too short to cover the CDR3 end, so that end is filled in from the germline J gene. The genes are TRBV1 and TRBJ1-4, with 7 positions matching TRBD1. The germline V gene encodes CDR1 NSQYPW and CDR2 LRSPGD (reference sequence). The CDR3 runs 16 residues. Germline trimming cut 3 bases from V and 4 bases from J; bases unmatched to any gene: 8. The CDR3 bases that were read are TGCACCTGCAGTGCTCGACAGGGAGAGGGCAACGAA. This sequence encodes CTCSARQGEGNE. The entire CDR3 is CTCSARQGEGNERLFF.

This clone turned up a few times. Gene labels here are mouse ones. Read coverage stops 4 residues before the CDR3 terminus; the germline J gene supplies the remainder. This rearrangement joins TRBV16 to TRBJ2-1, with TRBD1 identical over 9 bases. With V trimmed by 3 bases and J by 5 bases, 2 bases remained unmatched. This CDR3 spans 14 amino acids. Per germline, CDR1 SGHSA and CDR2 FRNQAP. The CDR3 sequence is CASSLGQGDAEQFF. The sequenced part of the CDR3 DNA is TGTGCAAGCAGCTTGGGACAGGGAGATGCT.

A remark on this clone: Here the gene names and germline are mouse. The read falls 4 residues short of the CDR3 end, and the missing part is taken from the germline J gene. J is TRBJ2-5 and V is TRBV19; 7 bases fit TRBD1. The CDR3 has 14 amino acids. Germline CDR1 and CDR2: FNHDT and SITEND (reference sequence). This CDR3 reads CASSIAQDRDTQYF. The CDR3 DNA, read in part, is TGTGCCAGCAGTATAGCTCAGGACAGGGAC.

This clone has at least ten counts. Gene names and germline match the mouse. The read ends 4 residues early relative to the CDR3; the germline J gene fills the gap. The gene calls are TRBV13-3 and TRBJ1-4; a possible D gene is TRBD1 (6 bases). Germline CDR1 is NNHDY and CDR2 is SYVADS. This CDR3 is 16 amino acids long. The germline V and J ends were trimmed by 1 base and 0 bases, with 10 bases remaining between them. The CDR3 protein is CASSDQQGVSNERLFF. The CDR3 bases that were read are TGTGCCAGCAGTGATCAACAGGGAGTTTCCAACGAA.

In this sample, this clone turned up a few times. Gene names denote mouse genes. The observed sequence ends 4 residues before the CDR3 terminus, with the missing tail filled in from the germline J gene. The V gene is TRBV13-3, the J gene TRBJ2-5, with 7 nucleotides matching TRBD1. The V gene end was trimmed by 5 bases and the J gene end by 3 bases; junction bases not matched to a gene: 6. CDR1 and CDR2 (germline): NNHDY, SYVADS. This CDR3 comprises 14 residues. Here the CDR3 reads CASRGGTVQDTQYF. The part of the CDR3 DNA that was read is TGTGCCAGCAGGGGAGGGACAGTTCAAGAC.

Note on this clone: Germline and genes here are mouse. The read terminates 4 residues ahead of where the CDR3 ends, so the germline J gene completes it. The rearrangement uses TRBV19 and TRBJ2-1; TRBD2 is a possible D gene (6 bases). The CDR3 is 15 amino acids. The V gene's germline CDR1 is FNHDT and CDR2 SITEND (reference sequence). V gave up 2 bases and J gave up 2 bases, with 11 bases separating them. CDR3 bases read: TGTGCCAGCAGTATGTTTGGGGGTGACTATGCT. Protein product: CASSMFGGDYA. The whole CDR3 protein is CASSMFGGDYAEQFF.

This clone showed up just a few times. Genes and germline come from the mouse. The read terminates 4 residues before the CDR3 end, so the remaining end is supplied by the germline J gene. The rearrangement links TRBV31 to TRBJ2-7; 10 nucleotides match TRBD1. The CDR3 totals 14 residues. Germline V gene sequence: CDR1 GKSSPN, CDR2 SITVG. The chain's CDR3 is CAWSLGTGADEQYF. The covered CDR3 bases are TGTGCCTGGAGTCTAGGGACAGGGGCTGAT.

Of note for this clone: Gene names refer to mouse genes. The CDR3 end lies 4 residues beyond the end of the read and is filled in from the germline J gene. V usage is TRBV31 and J usage is TRBJ2-5, with TRBD1 identical over 8 bases. Germline assignment: CDR1 GKSSPN and CDR2 SITVG. This CDR3 comprises 13 residues. CDR3 sequence reads: CAWSRQGADTQYF. CDR3 DNA (partial): TGTGCCTGGAGTCGGCAGGGGGCAGAC.

Details on this clone: Gene names are mouse gene names. The read comes to an end 4 residues before the CDR3 does, leaving the germline J gene to fill in the end. This sequence joins TRBV13-3 and TRBJ2-7, with TRBD2 matching over 10 bases. Looked up from germline, CDR1 is NNHDY and CDR2 is SYVADS. This CDR3 has 15 amino acids. Incomplete CDR3 DNA: TGTGCCAGCAGTGGCCGGGACTGGGGTTCTTAT. This gives the protein CASSGRDWGSY. The entire CDR3 protein is CASSGRDWGSYEQYF.

With respect to this clone: Gene names denote mouse genes. The observed sequence ends 4 residues before the CDR3 terminus, with the missing tail filled in from the germline J gene. The chain carries TRBV13-3 and TRBJ2-5; TRBD2 matches 10 bases. Germline-derived CDR1 and CDR2 are NNHDY and SYVADS. The CDR3 runs 13 residues. This CDR3 is CASTGGAGDTQYF. The CDR3 bases that were read are TGTGCCAGCACTGGGGGGGCTGGAGAC.

Only a few counts were recorded for this clone. The gene symbols are mouse symbols. The read terminates 4 residues before the CDR3 end, so the remaining end is supplied by the germline J gene. The chain combines TRBV14 with TRBJ2-1; 8 bases line up with TRBD2. The J segment lost 0 bases and the V segment lost 2 bases, leaving 4 bases of the junction unmatched. Germline CDR1 is SGHDT and CDR2 is FRDEAV. This CDR3 has 16 residues. CDR3: CASSLGWGDNYAEQFF. Partial CDR3 DNA: TGTGCCAGCAGTTTAGGCTGGGGGGATAACTATGCT.

Only a few counts were recorded for this clone. Mouse gene names and germline throughout. The read ends 4 residues before the CDR3 terminus; that terminus is restored from the germline J gene. This chain uses TRBV1 with TRBJ2-4, with 8 bases lining up with TRBD2. CDR3 size: 17 residues. Unmatched junction bases numbered 5, after V lost 0 bases and J lost 0 bases. Looked up from germline, CDR1 is NSQYPW and CDR2 is LRSPGD (reference sequence). The CDR3 reads CTCSADLGGLSQNTLYF. The sequenced part of the CDR3 DNA is TGCACCTGCAGTGCAGATCTGGGGGGTCTTAGTCAAAAC.

With respect to this clone: The gene symbols are mouse symbols. The read gets to within 4 residues of the CDR3 end, and the germline J gene fills in the rest. The chain recombines TRBV13-3 with TRBJ2-3, with D possibly matching TRBD1 (6 bases). V was pared by 5 bases and J by 3 bases, with 13 bases between. Germline V gives CDR1 NNHDY, CDR2 SYVADS. The CDR3 loop spans 14 amino acids. CDR3 in amino acids: CASRYTGTAETLYF. CDR3 DNA (partial): TGTGCCAGCAGATACACCGGGACAGCAGAA.

This clone was seen more than once but under ten times. Gene names and germline refer to mouse. The read terminates 4 residues before the CDR3 end, so the remaining end is supplied by the germline J gene. The chain employs TRBV13-3 and TRBJ1-4; D might be TRBD1 (6 bases). Germline V gene sequence: CDR1 NNHDY, CDR2 SYVADS. Trimming cost V 2 bases and J 2 bases, with 13 bases left between them. This CDR3 region has 16 residues. The sequenced CDR3 bases are TGTGCCAGCAGTGAGTCCGGGACAACATCCAACGAA. Amino acid sequence: CASSESGTTSNE. In full, the CDR3 reads CASSESGTTSNERLFF.

This clone appeared a few times. Genes here carry mouse names. Sequencing ends 4 residues short of the CDR3 end; the germline J gene provides the rest. This rearrangement joins TRBV13-2 to TRBJ2-7, with D possibly TRBD1 on 6 matching bases. Deletions cut 4 bases from V and 3 bases from J, with 17 bases between. The CDR3 extends over 15 amino acids. In germline, CDR1 is NNHNN, CDR2 SYGAGS (reference sequence). This chain's CDR3 is CASGKFGQTFYEQYF. The sequenced part of the CDR3 DNA is TGTGCCAGCGGTAAGTTTGGACAGACCTTCTAT.

The table lists this clone with many counts. Gene names and germline match the mouse. The read halts 4 residues ahead of the CDR3 end, with the missing end drawn from the germline J gene. The rearrangement joins TRBV13-3 to TRBJ2-1; D ambiguous. The ends were cut back, 2 bases at V and 4 bases at J, with 10 bases in the middle. Germline CDR1 and CDR2: NNHDY and SYVADS. The CDR3 consists of 14 residues. The sequenced CDR3 bases are TGTGCCAGCAGTGAAAAGTGGGTTTATGCT. Amino acids: CASSEKWVYA. The entire CDR3 is CASSEKWVYAEQFF.

Concerning this clone itself: Genes here carry mouse names. The CDR3 end is not reached by the read, which stops 4 residues before it; the germline J gene fills it in. The same CDR3 is also encoded by other DNA sequences in this sample. The V and J genes are TRBV1 and TRBJ2-7; 12 bases match TRBD2. Germline CDR1 and CDR2: NSQYPW and LRSPGD (reference sequence). The CDR3 covers 15 residues. CDR3 DNA (partial): TGCACCTGCAGTGCGTCGACTGGGGGGGCTTAT. Translated: CTCSASTGGAY. The full CDR3 is CTCSASTGGAYEQYF.

This clone was seen only a few times. Gene names are the mouse ones. The read stops 4 residues short of the end of the CDR3; the missing end is completed from the germline J gene. The chain combines TRBV1 with TRBJ2-4, with 11 bases fitting TRBD2. With 5 bases clipped from V and 0 bases from J, the junction kept 4 bases outside the gene matches. This CDR3 spans 16 amino acids. Germline CDR1 and CDR2: NSQYPW and LRSPGD (reference sequence). CDR3 DNA, as far as it was read: TGCACCTGCAGTACCCGACTGGGGGGGAGTCAAAAC. This encodes CTCSTRLGGSQN. The full CDR3 protein is CTCSTRLGGSQNTLYF.

Details on this clone: Mouse germline and gene names are used. The CDR3 goes on 4 residues after the read ends, and that part is filled in from the germline J gene. The rearrangement links TRBV13-3 to TRBJ2-3, with TRBD1 matching 9 bases. The CDR3 spans 16 residues. In germline, CDR1 is NNHDY, CDR2 SYVADS. V was clipped by 3 bases and J by 0 bases; unmatched bases: 5. The CDR3: CASSGGTGRSAETLYF. The CDR3 bases that were read are TGTGCCAGCAGTGGCGGGACAGGGAGGAGTGCAGAA.

This clone was seen at least ten times. The listed genes are named as in mouse. The read stops 4 residues short of the end of the CDR3; the missing end is completed from the germline J gene. The chain recombines TRBV13-3 with TRBJ2-7; 8 bases match TRBD2. CDR3 length: 15 amino acids. Germline-derived CDR1 and CDR2 are NNHDY and SYVADS. CDR3 DNA (partial): TGTGCCAGCAGTGATGGCGGGACTGGTAAATAT. Its translation is CASSDGGTGKY. The whole CDR3 region reads CASSDGGTGKYEQYF.

Remarks on this clone: Germline and genes here are mouse. The DNA ends 4 residues before the CDR3 does, and the rest of the CDR3 is filled in from the germline J gene. This chain links TRBV1 with TRBJ2-1; 9 nucleotides line up with TRBD2. This CDR3 is 17 amino acids long. Germline CDR1 NSQYPW, CDR2 LRSPGD (reference sequence). Trimming at V came to 1 base and at J to 0 bases, leaving 4 bases not matched to a gene. The CDR3 loop is CTCSAVLGGLNYAEQFF. Incomplete CDR3 DNA: TGCACCTGCAGTGCAGTACTGGGGGGCCTTAACTATGCT.

Notes on this clone: Mouse gene names and germline throughout. The CDR3 extends 4 residues past the end of the read, so its final part is completed from the germline J gene. The chain links TRBV1 to TRBJ1-4; 9 positions agree with TRBD1. The V segment lost 2 bases and the J segment 5 bases; nucleotides outside the gene matches: 6. Germline-derived CDR1 and CDR2 are NSQYPW and LRSPGD (reference sequence). This CDR3 comprises 16 residues. CDR3 DNA (partial): TGCACCTGCAGTGCAAGAGGGGGGACAGGGAACGAA. Translation: CTCSARGGTGNE. The CDR3 in full is CTCSARGGTGNERLFF. Based on the CDR3 plus reference TRBV1 and TRBJ1-4, the full variable domain is VTLLEQNPRWRLVPRGQAVNLRCILKNSQYPWMSWYQQDLQKQLQWLFTLRSPGDKEVKSLPGADYLATRVTDTELRLQVANMSQGRTLYCTCSARGGTGNERLFFGHGTKLSVL.

Remarks on this clone: Gene names are the mouse ones. The observed sequence ends 4 residues before the CDR3 terminus, with the missing tail filled in from the germline J gene. This rearrangement joins TRBV13-1 to TRBJ2-1; 7 nucleotides align to TRBD2. V was pared by 2 bases and J by 0 bases, with 2 bases of the junction left unmatched. CDR3 length: 15 residues. CDR1 is NSHNY and CDR2 is SYGAGN in the germline V gene. The CDR3 bases that were read are TGTGCCAGCAGTGAGCGGGGGGGTAACTATGCT. Protein: CASSERGGNYA. The CDR3 in its entirety is CASSERGGNYAEQFF.